The present T cell receptor (beta chain) was sequenced within a study of graft-versus-host responses after intestinal transplantation. Across the study: Recipients were given multivisceral, liver-intestinal, or isolated intestinal transplants. Every one of the recipients received anti-thymocyte globulin induction and afterwards took tacrolimus and steroids for approximately 3 years.

CDR3 length: 14 amino acids. V lost 5 bases and J 3 bases, leaving 11 bases between the germline ends. Germline values: CDR1 SGHTA, CDR2 FQGNSA. Some clones are missing from TCRdb's copy, which holds only in-frame ones; the method was immunoSEQ multiplex PCR. The sample has 13,000 or so clones, around 38% seen once; the top ten hold roughly 1.1%. Sorted cells were CFSE-low CD3+CD4+ or CD3+CD8+ proliferating responders. The source of this sequence is a human patient who received an intestinal transplant. The material was alloreactive CD4+ T cells from a mixed lymphocyte reaction culture, obtained before intestinal transplant. Documented subset: CFSE-low proliferating T cells sorted from roughly 6-day pre-transplant mixed lymphocyte reaction (GvH or HvG direction). V and J are TRBV7-2 and TRBJ1-3; TRBD1 is a possible D gene (5 bases). CDR3 amino acids: CASSPGLLGNTIYF. The CDR3 DNA follows: TGTGCCAGCAGCCCGGGACTGCTTGGAAACACCATATATTTT.